This T cell receptor beta chain stems from a study of vaccination and CD4 T cells after COVID-19. CDR3 length: 18 amino acids. Germline V gives CDR1 SGHRS, CDR2 YFSETQ. V shed 4 bases, J shed 1 base, and the junction held 10 bases outside the gene matches. In its sample, this clonotype was seen a few times. The target antigen is unknown. The Oncomine TCR Beta short-read assay sequenced DNA from cultured CD4+ T cells. TCRdb reanalysed the PCR reads using MiXCR and keeps one entry per CDR3 protein. The sample yields approximately 10,000 distinct CDR3 sequences, roughly 23% seen once. Treatment meaning: roughly ten-day PBMC culture with coronavirus spike peptide pools or control peptides (ViraFEST assay).

The material sequenced was CD4+ T cells from blood, cultured in vitro, taken before SARS-CoV-2 vaccination. The receptor was isolated from a human donor who received a COVID-19 vaccine. The rearrangement joins TRBV5-1 to TRBJ2-5; 13 nucleotides agree with TRBD2. Here the CDR3 DNA reads TGCGCCAGCAGCACCGGAACCCGGACTAGCGGGAGCCAAGAGACCCAGTACTTC. It yields the protein CASSTGTRTSGSQETQYF.